The rows below give T cell receptor beta chains drawn from one sample of a study of identical twins. TCRdb redid the calling of the 5' RACE reads with MiXCR, one entry per CDR3 protein. The sample yields fewer than 250,000 distinct CDR3 sequences, less than 10% seen once. The specimen sequenced was memory (CD45RO+) T cells sorted from blood. The receptors here all came from a woman aged 18-29 years in good health. Both conserved end residues are part of each CDR3. Fields, in order: J gene, clone size, D gene, V gene, CDR3 DNA, CDR3 protein. D genes are given only for firm matches. Size is stated for part of the rows, as once, few or many counts, or as a class when the clone is expanded.

TRBJ2-1 | - | - | TRBV7-9 | TGTGCCAGCGGGAGAGTGGGCAATTTCAATGAGCAGTTCTTC | CASGRVGNFNEQFF
TRBJ2-7 | few | TRBD2 | TRBV20-1 | TGCAGTGCTATCCCAGGGGGTGGAGGGAGACTAGCGGTCCCCAGGAGGGAGCAGTACTTC | CSAIPGGGGRLAVPRREQYF
TRBJ1-2 | many | - | TRBV3-1 | TGTGCCAGCAGCCGAGGCAGGCAAAACTATGGCTACACCTTC | CASSRGRQNYGYTF
TRBJ2-3 | many | TRBD1 | TRBV5-1 | TGCGCCAGCAGCTCCCAGGGGGTGAGCACAGATACGCAGTATTTT | CASSSQGVSTDTQYF
TRBJ2-5 | few | TRBD1 | TRBV7-2 | TGTGCCAGCAGCTTACCAGGGGGCTTGGAGACCCAGTACTTC | CASSLPGGLETQYF
TRBJ1-1 | - | - | TRBV29-1 | TGCAGCGTTGAGAGGGAAGGGAATGAAGCTTTCTTT | CSVEREGNEAFF
TRBJ2-1 | few | TRBD2 | TRBV3-1 | TGTGCCAGCAGCCAGACTAGCGCCTCTCTCAATGAGCAGTTCTTC | CASSQTSASLNEQFF
TRBJ2-1 | few | TRBD2 | TRBV6-1 | TGTGCCAGCAGAGACAGCGGGGGCAATGAGCAGTTCTTC | CASRDSGGNEQFF
TRBJ2-5 | - | - | TRBV4-3 | TGCGCCAGCAGCCAAGAGCCACATACCAAAGAGACCCAGTACTTC | CASSQEPHTKETQYF
TRBJ2-7 | - | - | TRBV3-1 | TGTGCCAGCAGTCGACAGGGACTTGCCAACGAGCAGTACTTC | CASSRQGLANEQYF
TRBJ2-7 | - | TRBD1 | TRBV6-5 | TGTGCCAGCAGTTGGGGGACAGAAGGCGAGCAGTACTTC | CASSWGTEGEQYF
TRBJ2-3 | many | TRBD1 | TRBV20-1 | TGCAGTGCTAGTGATGGACAGGGGTCCGGCACAGATACGCAGTATTTT | CSASDGQGSGTDTQYF
TRBJ2-2 | few | - | TRBV5-1 | TGCGCCAGCAGCTTGGCCGGGGCGGTTAACACCGGGGAGCTGTTTTTT | CASSLAGAVNTGELFF
TRBJ2-1 | few | TRBD2 | TRBV19 | TGTGCCAGTACCTCTACTTGGCTAGCGGACAATGAGCAGTTCTTC | CASTSTWLADNEQFF
TRBJ1-3 | few | - | TRBV7-2 | TGTGCCAGCAGCTTACGCGGCAGGGCAACACCCTTCTCTGGAAACACCATATATTTT | CASSLRGRATPFSGNTIYF
TRBJ2-6 | many | - | TRBV6-5 | TGTGCCAGCAGTTACGAGGGGAGTGGGGCCAACGTCCTGACTTTC | CASSYEGSGANVLTF
TRBJ1-1 | many | TRBD1 | TRBV27 | TGTGCCAGCAGTTCAGGACAGGGGCTCCGGGGGGAAGCTTTCTTT | CASSSGQGLRGEAFF
TRBJ1-1 | - | - | TRBV10-2 | TGCGCCAGCAGGGGGACTAACGCTGAAGCTTTCTTT | CASRGTNAEAFF
TRBJ2-1 | - | TRBD2 | TRBV20-1 | TGCAGTGCTAACGCTCTAGCGGGAGGCGACAATGAGCAGTTCTTC | CSANALAGGDNEQFF
TRBJ2-1 | - | - | TRBV10-1 | TGCGCCAGCAGTGAGTATGCACTACGCTCCTACAATGAGCAGTTCTTC | CASSEYALRSYNEQFF